Sequencing of this T cell receptor beta chain was carried out in a study of CD8 T cells in ankylosing spondylitis. Study conclusions and caveats: What appeared characteristic of ankylosing spondylitis blood was a TCR beta motif of eight highly homologous variants.

This clonotype was seen at least ten times. Its antigen remains unknown. MiXCR, applied by TCRdb to the 5' RACE reads, yields one record per CDR3 protein. The profile shows around 770,000 distinct CDR3 sequences, approximately 12% of them singletons. The CDR3 totals 17 residues. Losses at the gene ends were 4 bases for V and 5 bases for J; bases not matched to a gene: 9. The germline gives CDR1 SGHRS, CDR2 YFSETQ. This rearrangement joins TRBV5-1 to TRBJ2-2; TRBD2 matches 12 bases. The receptor was isolated from a male donor with ankylosing spondylitis. The specimen sequenced was blood, either unsorted or a sorted T cell fraction (not recorded which). CDR3 amino acids: CASSILAGGMDTGELFF. In DNA form, the CDR3 reads TGCGCCAGCAGCATCCTAGCGGGAGGGATGGATACCGGGGAGCTGTTTTTT.